The next 32 T cell receptor beta chains were all read from a single sample in a study of CD8+ T cells in alopecia areata. Reverse transcription of extracted RNA yielded cDNA, which provided the sequencing template. Measured with immunoSEQ multiplex PCR; TCRdb has only the in-frame clones, and not every one. Of some 170,000 clones in the sample, around 63% were seen once. The source material was CD4+ T cells sorted from blood, sampled at week 0. The receptors come from a human donor with alopecia areata.

There are a few counts of this clone. V gene TRBV29-1 combines with J gene TRBJ2-2; the D is unclear. V was pared by 2 bases and J by 3 bases, with 7 bases between. Germline V gene data show CDR1 as SQVTM and CDR2 as ANQGSEA. The CDR3 extends over 13 amino acids. CDR3 protein: CSVELEDTGELFF. The CDR3 DNA is TGCAGCGTTGAACTAGAGGACACCGGGGAGCTGTTTTTT.

This chain joins TRBV27 and TRBJ2-6; 11 nucleotides match TRBD1. Unmatched junction bases numbered 5, after V lost 7 bases and J lost 0 bases. The germline gives CDR1 MNHEY, CDR2 SMNVEV (reference sequence). This CDR3 region has 17 residues. This chain's CDR3 is CASTLGTGGSGANVLTF. In DNA form, the CDR3 reads TGTGCCAGCACACTGGGGACAGGGGGCTCTGGGGCCAACGTCCTGACTTTC.

This clone is a singleton in its sample. The chain couples TRBV30 to TRBJ1-2; 7 positions match TRBD1. Germline loops: CDR1 GTSNPN, CDR2 SVGIG (reference sequence). The ends lost 2 bases at V and 4 bases at J; junction bases unmatched: 7. The CDR3 sequence is 14 residues long. Here the CDR3 DNA reads TGTGCCTGGAGTTTGGCAGGGGGACGCTATGGCTACACCTTC. It specifies CAWSLAGGRYGYTF.

The chain employs TRBV5-1 and TRBJ2-7, with D possibly being TRBD1 or TRBD2 (5 bases each). Deletions cut 0 bases from V and 7 bases from J, with 14 bases between. The CDR3 sequence is 14 residues long. In germline, CDR1 is SGHRS, CDR2 YFSETQ. CDR3 residues: CASSLAGTPLEQYF. CDR3 sequence (DNA): TGCGCCAGCAGCTTGGCCGGGACCCCCCTGGAGCAGTACTTC.

V is TRBV11-1 and J is TRBJ2-6; D gene ambiguous. The CDR3 has 15 residues. Germline V gives CDR1 SGHAT, CDR2 FQDESV (reference sequence). The germline V and J ends were trimmed by 0 bases and 2 bases, with 5 bases remaining between them. The CDR3 DNA is TGTGCCAGCAGCTTAGCCCCTACTGGGGCCAACGTCCTGACTTTC. It yields the protein CASSLAPTGANVLTF.

As for this clone: Other DNA variants within this sample encode the same CDR3. V is TRBV5-6 and J is TRBJ1-5; TRBD1 agrees at 7 bases. The CDR3 loop spans 13 amino acids. Germline CDR1 reads SGHDT; CDR2 reads YYEEEE. V shed 4 bases, J shed 5 bases, and the junction held 3 bases outside the gene matches. The CDR3 region is CASSLDRDQPQHF. The CDR3 DNA is TGTGCCAGCAGCCTTGACAGGGATCAGCCCCAGCATTTT. Looking up the rest from reference TRBV5-6 and TRBJ1-5 gives the full variable domain: DAGVTQSPTHLIKTRGQQVTLRCSPKSGHDTVSWYQQALGQGPQFIFQYYEEEERQRGNFPDRFSGHQFPNYSSELNVNALLLGDSALYLCASSLDRDQPQHFGDGTRLSIL.

The rearrangement joins TRBV7-2 to TRBJ2-7, with D possibly matching TRBD2 (5 bases). There are 15 residues in the CDR3. CDR1 and CDR2 from the germline V gene are SGHTA and FQGNSA. V was cut by 0 bases and J by 0 bases, with 9 bases left in between. CDR3 loop: CASSLAGVGSYEQYF. The CDR3 nucleotides read TGTGCCAGCAGCTTAGCCGGGGTCGGCTCCTACGAGCAGTACTTC.

The gene calls are TRBV29-1 and TRBJ2-2, with 9 positions matching TRBD1. The CDR3 spans 13 residues. Germline V gene sequence: CDR1 SQVTM, CDR2 ANQGSEA. With 3 bases clipped from V and 5 bases from J, the junction kept 1 base outside the gene matches. The chain's CDR3 is CSVETGGTGELFF. The CDR3 nucleotides read TGCAGCGTTGAGACAGGGGGGACCGGGGAGCTGTTTTTT.

J is TRBJ2-3 and V is TRBV7-2; TRBD2 matches 8 bases. Trimming at V came to 6 bases and at J to 5 bases, leaving 7 bases not matched to a gene. The germline V gene encodes CDR1 SGHTA and CDR2 FQGNSA. CDR3 length: 14 amino acids. CDR3 bases: TGTGCCAGCAGGAACGGACTAGCAGGAGATACGCAGTATTTT. This sequence encodes CASRNGLAGDTQYF.

CDR3 nucleotides: TGTGCCAGCAGTAGGGGGATCACAGATACGCAGTATTTT. Protein product: CASSRGITDTQYF. The rearrangement uses TRBV7-7 and TRBJ2-3; TRBD1 is a possible D gene (6 bases). The CDR3 is made up of 13 amino acids. The V and J ends lost 6 bases and 2 bases respectively, with 9 bases between them. Germline V lookup: CDR1 SSHAT, CDR2 FNYEAQ (reference sequence). The entire variable domain, with the rest obtained from reference TRBV7-7 and TRBJ2-3, is as follows: GAGVSQSPRYKVTKRGQDVTLRCDPISSHATLYWYQQALGQGPEFLTYFNYEAQPDKSGLPSDRFSAERPEGSISTLTIQRTEQRDSAMYRCASSRGITDTQYFGPGTRLTVL.

The V call is TRBV30, the J call TRBJ1-2, with TRBD1 as a possible D gene (5 bases). Germline V gene data show CDR1 as GTSNPN and CDR2 as SVGIG (reference sequence). V gave up 0 bases and J gave up 2 bases, with 13 bases separating them. This CDR3 is 15 amino acids long. CDR3: CAWSVPGLVNYGYTF. CDR3 nucleotides: TGTGCCTGGAGTGTACCGGGACTGGTAAACTATGGCTACACCTTC.

The chain is built from TRBV29-1 and TRBJ1-2; possibly TRBD1 for D (6 bases). CDR1 and CDR2 (germline): SQVTM, ANQGSEA. V was clipped by 7 bases and J by 0 bases, with 12 bases between them. This CDR3 region has 13 residues. The CDR3 bases are TGCAGCGCTTCGACAGGAACTAACTATGGCTACACCTTC. The encoded protein is CSASTGTNYGYTF.

Here the CDR3 DNA reads TGTGCCAGCAGTCTAAGCTCCTATAATTCACCCCTCCACTTT. Translating it yields CASSLSSYNSPLHF. The chain recombines TRBV7-2 with TRBJ1-6; D not certain. The V gene lost 6 bases and the J gene lost 0 bases, with 6 bases spanning the gap. Germline values: CDR1 SGHTA, CDR2 FQGNSA. This CDR3 has 14 residues.

V gene TRBV2 combines with J gene TRBJ1-5; D call uncertain. V was cut by 3 bases and J by 5 bases, with 8 bases left in between. The CDR3 runs 13 residues. Germline V gives CDR1 SNHLY, CDR2 FYNNEI. The DNA for the CDR3 is TGTGCCAGCAGTGACGAGTACGATCAGCCCCAGCATTTT. Translating gives CASSDEYDQPQHF. Full variable domain (remainder filled in from reference TRBV2 and TRBJ1-5): EPEVTQTPSHQVTQMGQEVILRCVPISNHLYFYWYRQILGQKVEFLVSFYNNEISEKSEIFDDQFSVERPDGSNFTLKIRSTKLEDSAMYFCASSDEYDQPQHFGDGTRLSIL.

The CDR3 here is CASSLGQGMKNTEAFF. CDR3 bases: TGCGCCAGCAGCTTGGGACAGGGGATGAAGAACACTGAAGCTTTCTTT. The chain combines TRBV5-1 with TRBJ1-1; 8 bases are shared with TRBD1. There are 16 residues in the CDR3. With 0 bases clipped from V and 1 base from J, the junction kept 5 bases outside the gene matches. The germline gives CDR1 SGHRS, CDR2 YFSETQ.

This clone occurred many times. This sequence joins TRBV7-2 and TRBJ2-2; 8 positions agree with TRBD1. Per germline, CDR1 SGHTA and CDR2 FQGNSA. Losses at the gene ends were 5 bases for V and 3 bases for J; bases not matched to a gene: 5. CDR3 length: 15 residues. CDR3 sequence reads: CASSRTGGHTGELFF. In DNA, the CDR3 is TGTGCCAGCAGCCGTACAGGGGGACACACCGGGGAGCTGTTTTTT. Looking up the rest from reference TRBV7-2 and TRBJ2-2 gives the full variable domain: GAGVSQSPSNKVTEKGKDVELRCDPISGHTALYWYRQSLGQGLEFLIYFQGNSAPDKSGLPSDRFSAERTGGSVSTLTIQRTQQEDSAVYLCASSRTGGHTGELFFGEGSRLTVL.

In its sample, this clone was seen a few times. The same CDR3 can be traced to other DNA sequences in this sample. The chain is built from TRBV5-1 and TRBJ2-5; D uncertain. Germline CDR1 is SGHRS and CDR2 is YFSETQ. The CDR3 totals 13 residues. Trimming pared 2 bases from V and 2 bases from J, leaving 7 bases between. Here the CDR3 DNA reads TGCGCCAGCAGCTTATACGGGCAAGAGACCCAGTACTTC. This codes for CASSLYGQETQYF.

The chain combines TRBV2 with TRBJ2-7, with D unresolved. Germline loops: CDR1 SNHLY, CDR2 FYNNEI. There are 12 residues in the CDR3. V lost 8 bases and J lost 3, with 11 bases in between. CDR3 loop: CASGPDIYEQYF. The CDR3 nucleotides are TGTGCCAGCGGTCCCGATATCTACGAGCAGTACTTC.

This clone was counted between two and nine times. V is TRBV4-1 and J is TRBJ2-1; TRBD2 agrees at 12 bases. The CDR3 runs 21 residues. Trimming at V came to 1 base and at J to 2 bases, leaving 15 bases not matched to a gene. Looked up from germline, CDR1 is MGHRA and CDR2 is YSYEKL. For the CDR3, the DNA is TGCGCCAGCAGCCAAGGATACACGGCTAGCGGGGGGGCCTCAACCTACAATGAGCAGTTCTTC. Translated: CASSQGYTASGGASTYNEQFF.

The chain has TRBV14 and TRBJ1-2; maybe TRBD1 (5 bases). This CDR3 has 17 amino acids. Trimming cost V 0 bases and J 5 bases, with 19 bases left between them. Germline loops: CDR1 SGHDN, CDR2 FVKESK. This CDR3 reads CASSQDGAGSASYGYTF. The CDR3 coding sequence is TGTGCCAGCAGCCAAGATGGGGCAGGGTCGGCTTCTTATGGCTACACCTTC.

This clone was seen only once. This chain joins TRBV10-3 and TRBJ2-7; D remains ambiguous. V was pared by 8 bases and J by 4 bases, with 15 bases between. The CDR3 runs 13 residues. Looked up from germline, CDR1 is ENHRY and CDR2 is SYGVKD. In DNA, the CDR3 is TGTGCCATCGGTTTAGAGTCGGCGTACGAGCAGTACTTC. Translation gives CAIGLESAYEQYF.

The J gene is TRBJ2-1, the V gene TRBV5-1, with 8 bases identical to TRBD1. With 5 bases clipped from V and 2 bases from J, the junction kept 6 bases outside the gene matches. Germline CDR1 SGHRS, CDR2 YFSETQ. The CDR3 is 15 residues long. CDR3 in DNA: TGCGCCAGCAGTACAGGACAGGGCCCCTACAATGAGCAGTTCTTC. Encoded protein: CASSTGQGPYNEQFF.

The V call is TRBV11-3, the J call TRBJ2-7, with D perhaps TRBD2 (6 bases). V was shortened by 5 bases and J by 3 bases, with 11 bases between the two germline ends. CDR1 is SGHNT, CDR2 YENEEA, per germline. The CDR3 spans 13 residues. CDR3 sequence reads: CASSPGDGYEQYF. CDR3 DNA: TGTGCCAGCAGCCCGGGGGATGGCTACGAGCAGTACTTC. The full variable domain, completed using reference TRBV11-3 and TRBJ2-7, is EAGVVQSPRYKIIEKKQPVAFWCNPISGHNTLYWYLQNLGQGPELLIRYENEEAVDDSQLPKDRFSAERLKGVDSTLKIQPAELGDSAVYLCASSPGDGYEQYFGPGTRLTVT.

The CDR3 here is CASSQSYTSYEQYF. The DNA for the CDR3 is TGCGCCAGCAGCCAATCTTACACGTCCTACGAGCAGTACTTC. The J gene is TRBJ2-7, the V gene TRBV4-3; no reliable D call. In germline, CDR1 is LGHNA, CDR2 YSLEER. The CDR3 length is 14 residues. V shed 2 bases and J shed 1 base, with 9 bases lying between them.

The V and J genes are TRBV2 and TRBJ2-7, with a tentative D call TRBD2 (5 bases). The CDR3 has 13 residues. Germline-derived CDR1 and CDR2 are SNHLY and FYNNEI. Between the trimmed V and J ends, which lost 6 bases and 6 bases, there was a span of 15 bases. This CDR3 reads CASRSRGVSEQYF. CDR3 coding DNA: TGTGCCAGCAGGAGTCGGGGTGTTAGCGAGCAGTACTTC. The full variable domain, with the rest looked up from reference TRBV2 and TRBJ2-7, is EPEVTQTPSHQVTQMGQEVILRCVPISNHLYFYWYRQILGQKVEFLVSFYNNEISEKSEIFDDQFSVERPDGSNFTLKIRSTKLEDSAMYFCASRSRGVSEQYFGPGTRLTVT.

The chain is built from TRBV18 and TRBJ2-7; 8 bases are shared with TRBD2. CDR1 KGHSH and CDR2 LQKENI come from the germline V gene. CDR3 length: 14 residues. V shed 6 bases and J 3 bases; nucleotides not matched to a gene: 7. The CDR3 protein is CASSSTSEVYEQYF. The CDR3 DNA is TGTGCCAGCTCGTCGACTAGCGAGGTCTACGAGCAGTACTTC.

The sample holds a few counts of this clone. The genes are TRBV6-5 and TRBJ1-6; D not resolved. CDR1 and CDR2 from the germline V gene are MNHEY and SVGAGI. V was clipped by 5 bases and J by 7 bases, with 15 bases between them. The CDR3 is made up of 15 amino acids. The CDR3 is CASSATTTRNSPLHF. Written as DNA, the CDR3 is TGTGCCAGCAGTGCCACGACTACCCGGAATTCACCCCTCCACTTT.

The chain is built from TRBV7-7 and TRBJ2-2; D is unresolved. The CDR3 runs to 16 residues. The germline V gene has CDR1 SSHAT and CDR2 FNYEAQ (reference sequence). Trimming cost V 1 base and J 1 base, with 10 bases left between them. CDR3: CASSLGRTVNTGELFF. CDR3 nucleotide sequence: TGTGCCAGCAGCTTAGGGCGGACGGTGAACACCGGGGAGCTGTTTTTT.

This clone occurred once. The rearrangement links TRBV30 to TRBJ2-7; TRBD2 matches at 8 bases. Germline CDR1 reads GTSNPN; CDR2 reads SVGIG (reference sequence). V lost 5 bases to trimming and J lost 2 bases; unmatched junction nucleotides: 5. This CDR3 contains 13 residues. Here the CDR3 DNA reads TGTGCCTGGTTTAGCGGGGAAACCTACGAGCAGTACTTC. Its protein product is CAWFSGETYEQYF.

This clone was seen once. V and J are TRBV18 and TRBJ1-6; D uncertain. The CDR3 is made up of 13 amino acids. Germline assignment: CDR1 KGHSH and CDR2 LQKENI. V was clipped by 6 bases and J by 7 bases, with 10 bases between them. The DNA of the CDR3 is TGTGCCAGCTCTGGAGTCGGCAATTCACCCCTCCACTTT. This gives the protein CASSGVGNSPLHF.

This clone occurred a few times. The chain combines TRBV4-1 with TRBJ2-1; perhaps TRBD1 as D (5 bases). V was cut by 2 bases and J by 1 base, with 15 bases left in between. The germline V gene encodes CDR1 MGHRA and CDR2 YSYEKL. There are 17 residues in the CDR3. In nucleotides, the CDR3 is TGCGCCAGCAGCCAAACGATCAGGGTTGAGTCCTACAATGAGCAGTTCTTC. Translation gives CASSQTIRVESYNEQFF.

The V call is TRBV5-6, the J call TRBJ1-2, with D perhaps TRBD1 (5 bases). CDR3 length: 14 amino acids. Trimming took off 3 bases at V and 3 bases at J, with 12 bases between the two ends. Per germline, CDR1 SGHDT and CDR2 YYEEEE. The CDR3 coding sequence is TGTGCCAGCAGCTACAAGGGGCTCGACTATGGCTACACCTTC. This translates into CASSYKGLDYGYTF.